Below are 19 T cell receptor beta chains sequenced from a single sample in a study of siplizumab effects on memory and regulatory T cells. Repertoires were generated with immunoSEQ multiplex PCR, while TCRdb's copy carries only in-frame clones and drops some. The sample records tens of thousands of clones, roughly 84% being singletons. Source material: naive CD8+ T cells sorted from blood. These receptors came from a human donor in good health.

The chain recombines TRBV15 with TRBJ2-1; 11 bases map to TRBD1. CDR1 and CDR2 from the germline V gene are LNHNV and YYDKDF (reference sequence). CDR3 length equals 16 residues. Germline trimming cut 1 base from V and 4 bases from J; bases unmatched to any gene: 3. CDR3 in amino acids: CATSRVRDRGYNEQFF. In DNA, the CDR3 is TGTGCCACCAGCAGAGTCCGGGACAGGGGGTACAATGAGCAGTTCTTC.

This clone appeared a single time. V usage is TRBV7-9 and J usage is TRBJ2-6; D is undetermined. The germline V gene encodes CDR1 SEHNR and CDR2 FQNEAQ (reference sequence). This CDR3 comprises 17 residues. The V end lost 4 bases, the J end lost 4 bases, and 17 bases lay between the germline ends. CDR3 DNA sequence: TGTGCCAGCAGCTCGGCCCTCCACCTCTACGGGGCCAACGTCCTGACTTTC. It encodes CASSSALHLYGANVLTF.

This chain uses TRBV7-3 with TRBJ2-7; 14 bases are a match to TRBD2. After removal of 3 bases from V and 4 bases from J, the junction contained 14 bases not matched to a gene. The CDR3 runs 19 residues. CDR1 and CDR2 from the germline V gene are SGHTA and FQGTGA. CDR3 in amino acids: CASSLGTGTSGSILYEQYF. The CDR3 DNA reads as TGTGCCAGCAGCTTGGGGACCGGGACTAGCGGGAGTATTTTGTACGAGCAGTACTTC.

CDR3 amino acids: CASSLAGYVSHEQYF. The CDR3 DNA reads TGTGCCAGCAGCTTAGCGGGGTACGTCAGCCACGAGCAGTACTTC. The chain carries TRBV7-8 and TRBJ2-7; unclear D gene. CDR1 SGHVS and CDR2 FQNEAQ come from the germline V gene. CDR3 length: 15 amino acids. The V gene lost 0 bases and the J gene lost 5 bases, with 14 bases spanning the gap.

V usage is TRBV7-8 and J usage is TRBJ2-1, with D maybe TRBD1 (7 bases). V gave up 8 bases and J gave up 1 base, with 12 bases separating them. Germline V gene lookup returns CDR1 SGHVS and CDR2 FQNEAQ. The length of the CDR3 is 14 residues. CDR3 coding DNA: TGTGCCAGCGGACTACAGGGGTCCTACAATGAGCAGTTCTTC. This sequence encodes CASGLQGSYNEQFF.

The chain uses TRBV5-1 and TRBJ2-1; 8 bases are a match to TRBD1. Germline V CDR1 and CDR2: SGHRS, YFSETQ. There are 14 residues in the CDR3. Trimming at V came to 2 bases and at J to 6 bases, leaving 4 bases not matched to a gene. CDR3 coding DNA: TGCGCCAGCAGCTTTCCCGGACAGGGCAATGAGCAGTTCTTC. Its protein product is CASSFPGQGNEQFF.

This clone occurred a few times. V is TRBV2 and J is TRBJ2-2; D gene unclear. This CDR3 spans 12 amino acids. V was trimmed by 8 bases and J by 6 bases, leaving 10 bases between them. Germline V gives CDR1 SNHLY, CDR2 FYNNEI. The DNA of the CDR3 is TGTGCCAGCGGGCCCATTTCCGGGGAGCTGTTTTTT. Encoded protein: CASGPISGELFF.

This clone was observed a single time. The chain joins TRBV4-1 to TRBJ1-4; D unresolved. The CDR3 sequence is 13 residues long. V lost 3 bases, J lost 8 bases, and 10 bases lay in between. The germline gives CDR1 MGHRA, CDR2 YSYEKL. The CDR3 sequence: CASSQGSGEKLFF. CDR3 bases: TGCGCCAGCAGCCAGGGGTCGGGGGAAAAACTGTTTTTT.

The CDR3 reads CASSPGLSTGELFF. In nucleotides, the CDR3 is TGTGCCAGCAGCCCGGGACTTTCGACCGGGGAGCTGTTTTTT. The V and J genes are TRBV27 and TRBJ2-2; maybe TRBD2 (6 bases). Trimming removed 6 bases at V and 5 bases at J, with 13 bases between. CDR3 length: 14 residues. Germline values: CDR1 MNHEY, CDR2 SMNVEV (reference sequence).

The rearrangement joins TRBV14 to TRBJ1-2, with a tentative D call TRBD1 (5 bases). Trimming pared 2 bases from V and 8 bases from J, leaving 21 bases between. CDR1 is SGHDN, CDR2 FVKESK, per germline. This CDR3 spans 16 amino acids. The CDR3 spells CASSQYGGAAAIGYTF. CDR3 DNA: TGTGCCAGCAGCCAATACGGAGGGGCGGCCGCTATAGGCTACACCTTC.

The J gene is TRBJ2-2, the V gene TRBV5-8, with D perhaps TRBD1 or TRBD2 (5 bases each). Germline CDR1 SGHTS, CDR2 YDEGEE. The CDR3 covers 16 residues. The V gene lost 0 bases and the J gene lost 7 bases, with 16 bases spanning the gap. The CDR3 bases are TGTGCCAGCAGCTTGGCCGGGGCGGTGGCGGACGGGGAGCTGTTTTTT. It specifies CASSLAGAVADGELFF.

The rearrangement joins TRBV4-1 to TRBJ1-5; 10 bases agree with TRBD1. Germline V lookup: CDR1 MGHRA, CDR2 YSYEKL. The CDR3 spans 17 residues. Trimming at V came to 1 base and at J to 1 base, leaving 4 bases not matched to a gene. The CDR3 protein is CASSQGDRGFSNQPQHF. The CDR3 DNA reads TGCGCCAGCAGCCAAGGGGACAGGGGTTTCAGCAATCAGCCCCAGCATTTT.

The rearrangement links TRBV29-1 to TRBJ2-1; D uncertain. Trimming shortened V by 4 bases and J by 0 bases, and 10 bases separated the two germline ends. CDR1 SQVTM and CDR2 ANQGSEA come from the germline V gene. The CDR3 is 14 residues long. The CDR3 here is CSVVLGGSYNEQFF. CDR3 nucleotides: TGCAGCGTTGTCCTTGGCGGCTCCTACAATGAGCAGTTCTTC.

The CDR3 sequence: CASSQFSGGWDEQFF. CDR3 DNA sequence: TGCGCCAGCAGCCAATTTTCCGGGGGCTGGGATGAGCAGTTCTTC. The rearrangement links TRBV4-1 to TRBJ2-1; D tentatively fits TRBD1 or TRBD2 (6 bases each). Germline-derived CDR1 and CDR2 are MGHRA and YSYEKL. The CDR3 runs to 15 residues. Trimming pared 2 bases from V and 8 bases from J, leaving 16 bases between.

The gene calls are TRBV19 and TRBJ2-1, with a tentative D call TRBD1 (6 bases). This CDR3 is 14 amino acids long. Trimming pared 4 bases from V and 3 bases from J, leaving 10 bases between. Germline loops: CDR1 LNHDA, CDR2 SQIVND (reference sequence). The CDR3: CASSNRVIYNEQFF. DNA of the CDR3: TGTGCCAGTAGTAACAGGGTAATCTACAATGAGCAGTTCTTC.

The rearrangement joins TRBV27 to TRBJ2-7; the D gene is possibly TRBD1 (5 bases). Trimming took off 2 bases at V and 7 bases at J, with 21 bases between the two ends. Germline V gene data show CDR1 as MNHEY and CDR2 as SMNVEV (reference sequence). The CDR3 runs to 16 residues. The DNA for the CDR3 is TGTGCCAGCAGTTTAGGGGCCCACCCTTCTGATCGGGAGCAGTACTTC. This translates into CASSLGAHPSDREQYF.

In this sample, this clone turned up a few times. This chain joins TRBV11-3 and TRBJ1-1; 8 nucleotides align to TRBD1. The germline gives CDR1 SGHNT, CDR2 YENEEA. Trimming cost V 8 bases and J 3 bases; bases outside gene matches: 5. The CDR3 length is 13 residues. The CDR3 reads CASGLTGDTEAFF. DNA for the CDR3: TGTGCCAGCGGACTGACAGGGGACACTGAAGCTTTCTTT.

This rearrangement joins TRBV9 to TRBJ2-5, with TRBD2 matching 7 bases. This CDR3 has 13 residues. Per germline, CDR1 SGDLS and CDR2 YYNGEE. After removal of 3 bases from V and 3 bases from J, the junction contained 2 bases not matched to a gene. In nucleotides, the CDR3 is TGTGCCAGCAGCGAGGGAGGGGAAGAGACCCAGTACTTC. It specifies CASSEGGEETQYF.

The chain links TRBV7-9 to TRBJ2-3, with D unclear. The CDR3 loop spans 12 amino acids. Germline V gene lookup returns CDR1 SEHNR and CDR2 FQNEAQ (reference sequence). V lost 1 base and J 1 base, leaving 0 bases between the germline ends. The CDR3 loop reads CASSLGTDTQYF. DNA for the CDR3: TGTGCCAGCAGCTTAGGCACAGATACGCAGTATTTT.